The clone carrying this T cell receptor beta chain was picked up many times. Its antigen remains unknown. The cDNA was generated by 5'RACE with 10-nucleotide random UMIs. TCRdb re-analysed the 5' RACE reads in MiXCR, keeping a single row per CDR3 protein. The sample holds 55,000 to 65,000 distinct CDR3 sequences, over 8.5% seen once. The data were obtained in a study of neurological immune-mediated disorders. Described time point: longitudinal time-point 1 (baseline). Study-wide results and caveats: Healthy controls had more TCR clonal expansion than multiple sclerosis, which showed the least, whereas HTLV-1-associated myelopathy showed the most.

This CDR3 has 12 amino acids. Germline CDR1 is SEHNR and CDR2 is FQNEAQ (reference sequence). V was trimmed by 5 bases and J by 5 bases, leaving 6 bases between them. The sequencing input was PBMCs. The V call is TRBV7-9, the J call TRBJ2-2; no reliable D call. The TCR originated in a male donor with HTLV-1-associated myelopathy (HAM/TSP). The CDR3 nucleotides are TGTGCCAGCAGCCTCTCGACCGGGGAGCTGTTTTTT. This codes for CASSLSTGELFF.